These T cell receptor beta chains were read from a single sample in a study of T cells in Graves' hyperthyroidism and ophthalmopathy. TCRdb used MiXCR to reprocess the multiplex PCR reads, holding one entry per CDR3 protein. The data contain approximately 500,000 distinct CDR3 sequences, roughly 46% of them singletons. Sample: peripheral blood or thyroid tissue (not recorded which). These receptors all come from a young woman with Graves' hyperthyroidism. CDR3s include the opening cysteine and the closing phenylalanine or tryptophan. Fields, in order: J gene, clone size, V gene, D gene, CDR3 protein, CDR3 DNA. The D gene is left open where the match is weak. Some rows have no size entry. The others give once, few or many, or a class for an expanded clone.

>TRBJ2-1|.|TRBV20-1|TRBD2
CSAPALAGGPRNEQFF
TGCAGTGCTCCGGCCCTAGCGGGAGGGCCTCGGAATGAGCAGTTCTTC
>TRBJ2-7|.|TRBV27|.
CASSANEGTYEQYF
TGTGCCAGCAGTGCGAACGAGGGGACCTACGAGCAGTACTTC
>TRBJ2-7|many|TRBV7-9|TRBD1
CASSTTGGYIVYEQYF
TGTGCCAGCAGCACCACAGGGGGCTATATCGTGTACGAGCAGTACTTC
>TRBJ2-5|few|TRBV5-4|TRBD2
CASAGGEGRETQYF
TGTGCCAGCGCTGGGGGGGAGGGCCGCGAGACCCAGTACTTC
>TRBJ1-4|.|TRBV2|TRBD1
CASRTSGTGLGEKLFF
TGTGCCAGCAGAACGTCCGGGACAGGGCTGGGTGAAAAACTGTTTTTT
>TRBJ1-2|many|TRBV6-1|TRBD1
CASRKPGQSLAYGYTF
TGTGCCAGCAGGAAACCGGGACAGAGCCTCGCCTATGGCTACACCTTC
>TRBJ2-7|many|TRBV5-8|TRBD2
CASAKGTSGDSYEQYF
TGTGCCAGCGCCAAGGGGACTAGCGGTGACTCCTACGAGCAGTACTTC
>TRBJ1-2|many|TRBV4-1|.
CASSQDFRPIAF
TGCGCCAGCAGCCAAGATTTTAGGCCGATCGCCTTC
>TRBJ2-2|.|TRBV2|TRBD2
CASSQGRQGRELDGELFF
TGTGCCAGCAGTCAGGGACGCCAAGGGAGGGAATTGGACGGGGAGCTGTTTTTT
>TRBJ1-1|.|TRBV20-1|TRBD1
CSASSGGLRTEAFF
TGCAGTGCTAGTTCAGGGGGCTTAAGGACTGAAGCTTTCTTT
>TRBJ2-5|many|TRBV20-1|TRBD2
CSAAGGAETQYF
TGCAGTGCCGCCGGGGGGGCAGAGACCCAGTACTTC
>TRBJ1-4|.|TRBV5-1|.
CASSLYTGEKLFF
TGCGCCAGCAGCCTCTACACAGGCGAAAAACTGTTTTTT
>TRBJ1-2|many|TRBV27|TRBD1
CASSLATGYGYTF
TGTGCCAGCAGTTTAGCGACAGGGTACGGCTACACCTTC
>TRBJ2-7|many|TRBV5-1|TRBD1
CASSYGQGAHEQYF
TGCGCCAGCAGCTATGGGCAGGGGGCCCACGAGCAGTACTTC
>TRBJ1-4|many|TRBV10-3|.
CAISESPKELFF
TGTGCCATCAGTGAGTCGCCAAAGGAACTGTTTTTT
>TRBJ2-7|once|TRBV20-1|TRBD2
CSARGTSIYEQYF
TGCAGTGCGCGAGGGACTAGCATCTACGAGCAGTACTTC
>TRBJ1-5|many|TRBV7-9|.
CASSFLGDPQHF
TGTGCCAGCAGCTTCCTGGGGGACCCCCAGCATTTT
>TRBJ1-1|many|TRBV9|TRBD1
CASAQGGGVNTEAFF
TGTGCCAGCGCCCAGGGGGGGGGGGTGAACACTGAAGCTTTCTTT
>TRBJ2-1|.|TRBV19|.
CASSIGPWYNEQFF
TGTGCCAGTAGTATCGGGCCGTGGTACAATGAGCAGTTCTTC
>TRBJ2-7|many|TRBV3-1|TRBD1
CASSQTGTGYFEQYF
TGTGCCAGCAGCCAGACCGGGACAGGCTACTTTGAGCAGTACTTC
>TRBJ2-4|.|TRBV7-9|.
CASSQGRATAQNIQYF
TGTGCCAGCAGTCAGGGGAGGGCCACGGCTCAAAACATTCAGTACTTC
>TRBJ2-2|many|TRBV5-1|.
CASSLVQEIGELFF
TGCGCCAGCAGCTTGGTTCAGGAGATCGGGGAGCTGTTTTTT
>TRBJ2-7|few|TRBV6-2/TRBV6-3|.
CASSYLLYYEQYF
TGTGCCAGCAGTTACTTACTCTACTACGAGCAGTACTTC
>TRBJ2-7|many|TRBV7-2|.
CASSLEGQSYEQYF
TGTGCCAGCAGCTTAGAAGGTCAGTCCTACGAGCAGTACTTC